This TCR beta chain was sequenced for a study of T cell repertoires in cytomegalovirus infection. For the study at large: Matching HLA type, along with CMV infection, was indicated by public TCR beta signatures.

The J segment lost 5 bases and the V segment lost 3 bases, leaving 7 bases of the junction unmatched. This CDR3 region has 15 residues. Germline CDR1 SGHTA, CDR2 FQGNSA. TCRdb reanalysed the reads using MiXCR and keeps one entry per CDR3 protein. Here the sample spans more than 35,000 distinct CDR3 sequences, about 52% being singletons. This clonotype was found once. As yet, its antigen is unknown. The rearrangement uses TRBV7-2 and TRBJ2-7, with 10 bases lining up with TRBD1. The sequence was obtained from a human donor in good health (CMV status not recorded). Some clones in this sample may be carry-over from other donors' samples. This specimen was CD8+ T cells from cultured PBMCs, taken from culture after CMV antigen stimulation. CDR3 sequence: CASSFWTGGINEQYF. DNA for the CDR3: TGTGCCAGCAGCTTCTGGACAGGGGGAATAAACGAGCAGTACTTC.